The 20 T cell receptor beta chains below were found in one sample sequenced in a study of blood T cell repertoires in COVID-19 (dated by TCRdb to the early 2020s). To prepare the library, the immunoSEQ multiplex PCR assay was applied. The immuneACCESS repertoire file appears here via TCRdb, limited to in-frame rearrangements. These files lack a portion of the clones; in checked studies, under half of the deficit traces to unresolved V genes, and the cause of the others is not known. The table for this sample lists roughly 220,000 clones; around 86% of them were counted only once. The biggest ten clones account for 2.2% of the sample. Sequencing was performed on peripheral blood. The receptors originated from a man younger than 40 who had recovered from COVID-19.

CDR3 nucleotides: TGTGCCAGCAGCTTGTACATGGTCGGGGAGCTGTTTTTT. Its protein is CASSLYMVGELFF. The rearrangement uses TRBV5-4 and TRBJ2-2; D uncertain. Germline assignment: CDR1 SGHNT and CDR2 YYREEE (reference sequence). CDR3 length: 13 residues. With 1 base removed from V and 7 bases from J, the gap between germline ends came to 8 bases.

The gene calls are TRBV4-1 and TRBJ1-1; TRBD1 matches 11 bases. V was clipped by 4 bases and J by 5 bases; unmatched bases: 9. The CDR3 extends over 16 amino acids. CDR1 is MGHRA and CDR2 is YSYEKL in the germline V gene. CDR3 amino acids: CASSPRTGQGGTEAFF. DNA of the CDR3: TGCGCCAGCAGCCCCCGAACGGGACAGGGGGGGACTGAAGCTTTCTTT.

For the CDR3, the DNA is TGTGCCAGCAGCAACCATAAAGCGGAGACTAATTCACCCCTCCACTTT. Protein: CASSNHKAETNSPLHF. The rearrangement uses TRBV5-4 and TRBJ1-6; no clear D gene. V was pared by 4 bases and J by 6 bases, with 17 bases between. CDR1 and CDR2 from the germline V gene are SGHNT and YYREEE (reference sequence). The CDR3 loop spans 16 amino acids.

The table lists this clone with a count of one. The gene calls are TRBV6-2 or TRBV6-3 and TRBJ2-7; D gene unclear. CDR1 is MNHEY and CDR2 is SVGEGT in the germline V gene. There are 13 residues in the CDR3. V was trimmed by 4 bases and J by 7 bases, leaving 14 bases between them. The CDR3 loop is CASSFRLTEEQYF. CDR3 nucleotides: TGTGCCAGCAGTTTCCGCCTTACAGAAGAGCAGTACTTC.

V is TRBV7-9 and J is TRBJ1-2; perhaps TRBD1 as D (5 bases). This CDR3 spans 15 amino acids. V lost 4 bases, J lost 0 bases, and 12 bases lay in between. Germline V CDR1 and CDR2: SEHNR, FQNEAQ (reference sequence). The CDR3 DNA follows: TGTGCCAGCAGCTCGGGGGATCAACCTAACTATGGCTACACCTTC. Its translation is CASSSGDQPNYGYTF.

The rearrangement joins TRBV5-8 to TRBJ1-1, with D hard to call. The CDR3 consists of 13 residues. Germline-derived CDR1 and CDR2 are SGHTS and YDEGEE. V lost 6 bases and J 11 bases, leaving 20 bases between the germline ends. The CDR3 DNA is TGTGCCAGCACGCAAGGAGCGGGGAACGCCGCTTTCTTT. Translated: CASTQGAGNAAFF.

J is TRBJ2-3 and V is TRBV10-1; D gene uncertain. The CDR3 is 18 residues long. Trimming removed 0 bases at V and 5 bases at J, with 21 bases between. Germline CDR1 reads WNHNN; CDR2 reads SYGVQD (reference sequence). CDR3 amino acids: CASSESFAPGSRRDTQYF. The CDR3, as DNA: TGCGCCAGCAGTGAGTCGTTTGCCCCCGGGTCAAGGAGAGATACGCAGTATTTT.

This chain connects TRBV5-5 to TRBJ1-2; D is ambiguous. Deletions cut 0 bases from V and 6 bases from J, with 21 bases between. This CDR3 spans 17 amino acids. From germline, CDR1 is SGHKS and CDR2 YYEKEE (reference sequence). CDR3 sequence reads: CASSLVSGRSGSHGYTF. CDR3 in DNA: TGTGCCAGCAGCTTGGTATCCGGTAGGTCAGGTTCGCATGGCTACACCTTC.

The chain recombines TRBV18 with TRBJ1-1, with 9 nucleotides matching TRBD1. Germline trimming cut 3 bases from V and 5 bases from J; bases unmatched to any gene: 16. This CDR3 is built from 18 residues. Germline V gene lookup returns CDR1 KGHSH and CDR2 LQKENI. CDR3: CASSPVRQGGVTGTEAFF. In DNA, the CDR3 is TGTGCCAGCTCACCGGTTCGACAGGGGGGAGTCACGGGGACTGAAGCTTTCTTT.

This clone came up a few times. V and J are TRBV19 and TRBJ2-7; 13 nucleotides align to TRBD2. Trimming at V came to 4 bases and at J to 2 bases, leaving 5 bases not matched to a gene. This CDR3 spans 16 amino acids. Per the germline V gene, CDR1 is LNHDA and CDR2 is SQIVND (reference sequence). CDR3 amino acids: CASSTMTSGGPYEQYF. CDR3 DNA: TGTGCCAGTAGTACCATGACTAGCGGGGGGCCCTACGAGCAGTACTTC.

This clone was recorded a few times. J is TRBJ1-6 and V is TRBV25-1, with D hard to call. The germline V gene encodes CDR1 MGHDK and CDR2 SYGVNS. V dropped 3 bases and J dropped 8 bases, with 14 bases sitting between them. This CDR3 comprises 15 residues. The CDR3 region has the DNA TGTGCCAGCAGTGATTGGAAGGGAGGTGATTCACCCCTCCACTTT. Its translation is CASSDWKGGDSPLHF.

Comment on this clone: Additional DNA sequences in this sample encode the identical CDR3. J is TRBJ2-7 and V is TRBV15, with 7 positions matching TRBD1. Trimming cost V 3 bases and J 0 bases; bases outside gene matches: 5. Germline V gene lookup returns CDR1 LNHNV and CDR2 YYDKDF (reference sequence). The CDR3 spans 15 residues. The CDR3 is CATSRLRDSSYEQYF. The CDR3 bases are TGTGCCACCAGCAGGCTCCGGGACAGCTCCTACGAGCAGTACTTC. Supplemented by reference TRBV15 and TRBJ2-7, the full variable domain reads DAMVIQNPRYQVTQFGKPVTLSCSQTLNHNVMYWYQQKSSQAPKLLFHYYDKDFNNEADTPDNFQSRRPNTSFCFLDIRSPGLGDTAMYLCATSRLRDSSYEQYFGPGTRLTVT.

This rearrangement joins TRBV6-5 to TRBJ1-4; a weak D match, TRBD1 (5 bases). Trimming pared 0 bases from V and 8 bases from J, leaving 10 bases between. Per the germline V gene, CDR1 is MNHEY and CDR2 is SVGAGI. The CDR3 spans 14 residues. CDR3 coding DNA: TGTGCCAGCAGTTACTCGAAATGGGGCGAAAAACTGTTTTTT. Translated, it gives CASSYSKWGEKLFF.

The CDR3 here is CASSDGGHTEAFF. The CDR3 DNA is TGCGCCAGCAGCGACGGGGGGCACACTGAAGCTTTCTTT. V usage is TRBV10-1 and J usage is TRBJ1-1; D is possibly TRBD1 (6 bases). V lost 6 bases and J lost 3, with 11 bases in between. This CDR3 has 13 amino acids. Germline V CDR1 and CDR2: WNHNN, SYGVQD (reference sequence).

This chain links TRBV27 with TRBJ2-7, with TRBD1 matching over 9 bases. The V gene's germline CDR1 is MNHEY and CDR2 SMNVEV (reference sequence). This CDR3 has 18 residues. Trimming cost V 5 bases and J 1 base; bases outside gene matches: 15. The CDR3 protein is CASSPARLDRGLSYEQYF. In DNA form, the CDR3 reads TGTGCCAGCAGTCCGGCTCGCCTCGACAGGGGGTTATCCTACGAGCAGTACTTC.

The rearrangement uses TRBV7-9 and TRBJ2-7; perhaps TRBD1 as D (5 bases). The ends were cut back, 5 bases at V and 7 bases at J, with 15 bases in the middle. The CDR3 extends over 13 amino acids. CDR1 is SEHNR, CDR2 FQNEAQ, per germline (reference sequence). The DNA for the CDR3 is TGTGCCAGCAGCCCAGGGTCGGGTGGAGAGCAGTACTTC. Its protein product is CASSPGSGGEQYF.

The chain is built from TRBV14 and TRBJ2-2, with 7 bases fitting TRBD1. This CDR3 region has 19 residues. CDR1 and CDR2 from the germline V gene are SGHDN and FVKESK. V dropped 0 bases and J dropped 0; count of bases not matched to a gene: 10. The CDR3 here is CASSQDRRTGPSNTGELFF. The CDR3 DNA follows: TGTGCCAGCAGCCAAGATCGCCGGACAGGACCCTCGAACACCGGGGAGCTGTTTTTT.

The rearrangement uses TRBV19 and TRBJ1-5, with 8 bases that match TRBD1. V trimming: 5 bases; J trimming: 5 bases; junction bases outside the gene matches: 5. Per germline, CDR1 LNHDA and CDR2 SQIVND (reference sequence). CDR3 size: 14 residues. The CDR3 loop reads CASSYGQGYQPQHF. The CDR3 DNA is TGTGCCAGTAGTTACGGACAGGGCTATCAGCCCCAGCATTTT.

The sample holds a few counts of this clone. CDR3 DNA sequence: TGCGCCAGCAGCCAAGTCCAGGGGGCTAATACTGAAGCTTTCTTT. Residues: CASSQVQGANTEAFF. The chain links TRBV4-1 to TRBJ1-1; TRBD1 aligns across 8 bases. Per the germline V gene, CDR1 is MGHRA and CDR2 is YSYEKL. The CDR3 totals 15 residues. With V trimmed by 1 base and J by 5 bases, 6 bases remained unmatched.

The CDR3 nucleotides are TGTGCCAGCAGTTACGCCGGGTTCTCTGGAAACACCATATATTTT. Translating it yields CASSYAGFSGNTIYF. The rearrangement joins TRBV6-5 to TRBJ1-3; D call uncertain. Germline lookup yields CDR1 MNHEY and CDR2 SVGAGI. This CDR3 is 15 amino acids long. V lost 2 bases to trimming and J lost 0 bases, with 8 bases between them.